This passage covers 29 T cell receptor beta chains from one sample sequenced in a study of T cell repertoires in cytomegalovirus infection. Each CDR3 protein gets one entry after TCRdb re-called the reads with MiXCR. The data show about 89,000 distinct CDR3 sequences, about 29% seen once. These receptors lack a known antigen. The sequencing used CD8+ T cells from cultured PBMCs, collected from culture after CMV antigen stimulation. Receptor source: a human donor in good health (CMV status not recorded). Some clones in this sample may be carry-over from other donors' samples.

The sample holds many counts of this clonotype. The genes are TRBV19 and TRBJ2-1; 8 positions agree with TRBD1. Germline V CDR1 and CDR2: LNHDA, SQIVND (reference sequence). The CDR3 totals 17 residues. The junction had 11 bases not matched to a gene; V was cut back by 3 bases and J by 4 bases. The CDR3 DNA follows: TGTGCCAGTAGTATTCTTCCGGGACAGGAGCCTTACAATGAGCAGTTCTTC. It specifies CASSILPGQEPYNEQFF.

This clonotype came up many times. This chain links TRBV7-8 with TRBJ1-4; weak D call: TRBD1 (6 bases). The CDR3 is made up of 14 amino acids. The V gene lost 1 base and the J gene lost 7 bases, with 10 bases spanning the gap. Germline lookup yields CDR1 SGHVS and CDR2 FQNEAQ. This CDR3 is CASSLVQGSEKLFF. The CDR3 DNA reads TGTGCCAGCAGCTTAGTGCAGGGGAGTGAAAAACTGTTTTTT.

For this clonotype: Germline is not matched at one junction end, which may reflect a read error. The chain recombines TRBV28 with TRBJ2-5; TRBD2 matches at 10 bases. The CDR3 sequence is 16 residues long. Germline loops: CDR1 MDHEN, CDR2 SYDVKM. In DNA, the CDR3 is TGTGTCAGCAGCCTTGGGGCTAGCGGGAGCCAAGAGACCCAGTACTTC. Protein: CVSSLGASGSQETQYF.

This clonotype appeared many times. The rearrangement links TRBV7-9 to TRBJ1-6; 7 nucleotides line up with TRBD1. Germline V gene sequence: CDR1 SEHNR, CDR2 FQNEAQ (reference sequence). J was trimmed by 7 bases and V by 5 bases; bases with no gene match: 8. The CDR3 is made up of 15 amino acids. The CDR3 loop is CASSPTQGTNSPLHF. The CDR3 coding sequence is TGTGCCAGCAGCCCTACACAGGGGACCAATTCACCCCTCCACTTT.

This clonotype was recorded a few times. The chain links TRBV4-1 to TRBJ2-3, with 7 bases lining up with TRBD2. Germline assignment: CDR1 MGHRA and CDR2 YSYEKL. The CDR3 is 16 amino acids. V shed 4 bases, J shed 2 bases, and the junction held 9 bases outside the gene matches. CDR3 in DNA: TGCGCCAGCAGCCTCAGGACGGGGGGAAACACAGATACGCAGTATTTT. Translated: CASSLRTGGNTDTQYF.

This clonotype was counted at least ten times. This sequence joins TRBV10-3 and TRBJ1-1; no clear D gene. This CDR3 comprises 14 residues. Trimming pared 3 bases from V and 3 bases from J, leaving 11 bases between. CDR1 is ENHRY, CDR2 SYGVKD, per germline. This chain's CDR3 is CAISDQSGYTEAFF. CDR3 bases: TGTGCCATCAGTGACCAGAGTGGGTACACTGAAGCTTTCTTT.

This clonotype was seen many times. This chain uses TRBV12-3 or TRBV12-4 with TRBJ1-2, with 7 bases fitting TRBD1. The V segment lost 5 bases and the J segment 4 bases; nucleotides outside the gene matches: 1. This CDR3 comprises 12 residues. The CDR3 nucleotides read TGTGCCAGCAGTAGGGGGCCCTATGGCTACACCTTC. Translated: CASSRGPYGYTF.

The chain joins TRBV28 to TRBJ2-1, with D unresolved. Germline CDR1 MDHEN, CDR2 SYDVKM. Trimming shortened V by 2 bases and J by 4 bases, and 3 bases separated the two germline ends. CDR3 length equals 12 residues. The CDR3, as DNA: TGTGCCAGCAGTTTACAGTACAATGAGCAGTTCTTC. It yields the protein CASSLQYNEQFF. The full variable domain, completed using reference TRBV28 and TRBJ2-1, is DVKVTQSSRYLVKRTGEKVFLECVQDMDHENMFWYRQDPGLGLRLIYFSYDVKMKEKGDIPEGYSVSREKKERFSLILESASTNQTSMYLCASSLQYNEQFFGPGTRLTVL.

The chain couples TRBV6-6 to TRBJ2-5; TRBD2 might be the D (5 bases). CDR3 length: 12 residues. In germline, CDR1 is MNHNY, CDR2 SVGAGI (reference sequence). Trimming cost V 5 bases and J 3 bases, with 7 bases left between them. CDR3 in amino acids: CASSKGEETQYF. CDR3 DNA: TGTGCCAGCAGTAAGGGAGAAGAGACCCAGTACTTC.

V is TRBV24-1 and J is TRBJ2-3; 7 bases fit TRBD1. Germline trimming cut 3 bases from V and 0 bases from J; bases unmatched to any gene: 2. CDR1 and CDR2 from the germline V gene are KGHDR and SFDVKD. The CDR3 spans 15 residues. DNA for the CDR3: TGTGCCACCAGTGATCGACAGGGTAGCACAGATACGCAGTATTTT. The encoded protein is CATSDRQGSTDTQYF.

The chain links TRBV10-3 to TRBJ1-2; perhaps TRBD1 as D (5 bases). CDR1 and CDR2 from the germline V gene are ENHRY and SYGVKD. The CDR3 has 16 residues. Between the trimmed V and J ends, which lost 3 bases and 0 bases, there was a span of 14 bases. The CDR3 DNA follows: TGTGCCATCAGTGAAGCGCCAGGGCCAGCTAACTATGGCTACACCTTC. This encodes CAISEAPGPANYGYTF.

The J gene is TRBJ1-2, the V gene TRBV20-1; a possible D gene is TRBD1 (5 bases). This CDR3 comprises 13 residues. The germline gives CDR1 DFQATT, CDR2 SNEGSKA (reference sequence). V lost 3 bases and J lost 7, with 15 bases in between. The chain's CDR3 is CSASGTSATGYTF. For the CDR3, the DNA is TGCAGTGCTAGTGGGACGTCGGCCACTGGCTACACCTTC.

In this sample, this clonotype turned up once. This may come from a read error, since a much larger clone is one base off. The chain recombines TRBV29-1 with TRBJ2-1; D is undetermined. CDR1 and CDR2 from the germline V gene are SQVTM and ANQGSEA. The CDR3 runs 16 residues. The CDR3 loop reads CSVEGLVLSSYNEQFF. The CDR3 DNA sequence: TGCAGCGTCGAAGGGCTAGTCTTGAGCTCCTACAATGAGCAGTTCTTC.

This clonotype was observed a handful of times. This sequence joins TRBV23-1 and TRBJ2-7; D call uncertain. TRBV23-1 counts as an open reading frame of uncertain function. V lost 8 bases and J 6 bases, leaving 8 bases between the germline ends. This CDR3 contains 10 residues. CDR3 sequence: CASRVSEQYF. Here the CDR3 DNA reads TGCGCCAGCCGCGTGTCCGAGCAGTACTTC.

V usage is TRBV6-6 and J usage is TRBJ1-5; D possibly corresponds to TRBD1 (5 bases). CDR3 size: 16 residues. The germline V gene has CDR1 MNHNY and CDR2 SVGAGI (reference sequence). The V gene lost 6 bases and the J gene lost 10 bases, with 25 bases spanning the gap. CDR3 in amino acids: CASSDSGRNGLSPQHF. CDR3 coding DNA: TGTGCCAGCAGCGACTCGGGACGGAATGGCCTCAGTCCCCAGCATTTT.

The CDR3 sequence: CASRDIGGTGELFF. The CDR3 coding sequence is TGTGCCAGCCGGGACATCGGAGGCACCGGGGAGCTGTTTTTT. The V and J genes are TRBV7-9 and TRBJ2-2; tentative D call: TRBD1 (6 bases). This CDR3 is built from 14 residues. Trimming pared 8 bases from V and 4 bases from J, leaving 14 bases between. Germline CDR1 reads SEHNR; CDR2 reads FQNEAQ (reference sequence).

This clonotype came up a few times. V is TRBV13 and J is TRBJ1-1; D is perhaps TRBD1 (6 bases). Between the trimmed V and J ends, which lost 3 bases and 4 bases, there was a span of 9 bases. This CDR3 is 13 amino acids long. Germline V gene data show CDR1 as PRHDT and CDR2 as FYEKMQ (reference sequence). The CDR3 reads CASSFGRGTEAFF. The CDR3 region has the DNA TGTGCCAGCAGCTTTGGCAGGGGCACTGAAGCTTTCTTT. The complete variable domain, with remaining parts taken from reference TRBV13 and TRBJ1-1, reads AAGVIQSPRHLIKEKRETATLKCYPIPRHDTVYWYQQGPGQDPQFLISFYEKMQSDKGSIPDRFSAQQFSDYHSELNMSSLELGDSALYFCASSFGRGTEAFFGQGTRLTVV.

The rearrangement uses TRBV15 and TRBJ1-2; 7 bases align to TRBD1. The CDR3 is made up of 16 amino acids. Germline lookup yields CDR1 LNHNV and CDR2 YYDKDF (reference sequence). With V trimmed by 4 bases and J by 6 bases, 14 bases remained unmatched. CDR3 sequence (DNA): TGTGCCACCAGCAAGGAGACAGGGCGGTTGGAAGATGGCTACACCTTC. It codes for CATSKETGRLEDGYTF. Filled out from reference TRBV15 and TRBJ1-2, the complete variable domain reads DAMVIQNPRYQVTQFGKPVTLSCSQTLNHNVMYWYQQKSSQAPKLLFHYYDKDFNNEADTPDNFQSRRPNTSFCFLDIRSPGLGDTAMYLCATSKETGRLEDGYTFGSGTRLTVV.

In regard to this clonotype: One end of the junction varies from germline; a read error may be responsible. The chain employs TRBV2 and TRBJ2-7; weak D call: TRBD1 (5 bases). Germline V gives CDR1 SNHLY, CDR2 FYNNEI. The CDR3 sequence is 10 residues long. The CDR3 reads CVSSGSEQYF. CDR3 sequence (DNA): TGTGTCAGCTCAGGGTCCGAGCAGTACTTC.

V and J are TRBV12-3 or TRBV12-4 and TRBJ2-1; no definite D call. The CDR3 length is 13 residues. The V end was cut by 3 bases, the J end by 0 bases, with 3 bases between. This CDR3 is CASSFLSYNEQFF. Written as DNA, the CDR3 is TGTGCCAGCAGTTTCCTCTCCTACAATGAGCAGTTCTTC.

This clonotype was seen a handful of times. The J gene is TRBJ2-5, the V gene TRBV12-3 or TRBV12-4, with 12 positions matching TRBD1. V gave up 5 bases and J gave up 5 bases; unmatched junction bases: 6. This CDR3 has 15 residues. CDR3 DNA sequence: TGTGCCAGCAGTGAGGGACAGGGGGCGGTGGAGACCCAGTACTTC. Its protein product is CASSEGQGAVETQYF.

The chain joins TRBV12-3 or TRBV12-4 to TRBJ2-7; no clear D. Trimming took off 3 bases at V and 3 bases at J, with 6 bases between the two ends. CDR3 length: 12 amino acids. CDR3 region: CASSLRFYEQYF. The CDR3 DNA follows: TGTGCCAGCAGTTTGAGGTTCTACGAGCAGTACTTC.

The rearrangement joins TRBV7-2 to TRBJ2-5; D may be TRBD1 or TRBD2 (5 bases each). Germline V lookup: CDR1 SGHTA, CDR2 FQGNSA. The V and J ends lost 6 bases and 3 bases respectively, with 14 bases between them. The CDR3 extends over 14 amino acids. The CDR3 loop is CASRALGDEETQYF. CDR3 DNA sequence: TGTGCCAGCAGGGCATTGGGGGACGAAGAGACCCAGTACTTC.

The table lists this clonotype with a few counts. The chain uses TRBV18 and TRBJ1-1; TRBD1 is a possible D gene (6 bases). Germline CDR1 KGHSH, CDR2 LQKENI. The CDR3 spans 19 residues. V gave up 6 bases and J gave up 5 bases, with 31 bases separating them. CDR3 DNA: TGTGCCAGCTCGCCCATAAATTTGCGACAGGCAGGGATAACAACTGAAGCTTTCTTT. Translated, it gives CASSPINLRQAGITTEAFF.

The chain recombines TRBV7-8 with TRBJ2-1, with D possibly TRBD1 on 5 matching bases. This CDR3 is 17 amino acids long. V was pared by 4 bases and J by 0 bases, with 16 bases between. Germline V CDR1 and CDR2: SGHVS, FQNEAQ. The CDR3: CASSSFQGVSSYNEQFF. The DNA of the CDR3 is TGTGCCAGCAGCTCCTTTCAGGGCGTTAGCTCCTACAATGAGCAGTTCTTC. The full variable domain, rest sourced from reference TRBV7-8 and TRBJ2-1, is GAGVSQSPRYKVAKRGQDVALRCDPISGHVSLFWYQQALGQGPEFLTYFQNEAQLDKSGLPSDRFFAERPEGSVSTLKIQRTQQEDSAVYLCASSSFQGVSSYNEQFFGPGTRLTVL.

This clonotype has more than one count but fewer than ten. The gene calls are TRBV4-1 and TRBJ1-1; possibly TRBD1 for D (6 bases). Trimming pared 0 bases from V and 4 bases from J, leaving 9 bases between. This CDR3 is 14 amino acids long. Germline V gene data show CDR1 as MGHRA and CDR2 as YSYEKL. The CDR3 nucleotides are TGCGCCAGCAGCCAAGATCCAGGGGCCACTGAAGCTTTCTTT. Protein product: CASSQDPGATEAFF.

There are a few counts of this clonotype. This rearrangement joins TRBV7-9 to TRBJ2-3; no reliable D call. This CDR3 spans 14 amino acids. V lost 1 base and J lost 1, with 6 bases in between. Looked up from germline, CDR1 is SEHNR and CDR2 is FQNEAQ (reference sequence). CDR3 nucleotide sequence: TGTGCCAGCAGCTTAGTTGCTCGCACAGATACGCAGTATTTT. This sequence encodes CASSLVARTDTQYF.

The rearrangement links TRBV27 to TRBJ2-6; D is possibly TRBD1 (6 bases). The V gene lost 5 bases and the J gene lost 1 base, with 18 bases spanning the gap. The CDR3 is 18 amino acids. CDR1 is MNHEY and CDR2 is SMNVEV in the germline V gene (reference sequence). CDR3 amino acids: CASSPLWDTQSGANVLTF. The DNA for the CDR3 is TGTGCCAGCAGTCCCCTGTGGGACACTCAATCTGGGGCCAACGTCCTGACTTTC.

The rearrangement links TRBV2 to TRBJ2-6; 9 bases line up with TRBD1. Trimming took 8 bases from V and 4 from J; bases not matched to a gene: 15. Germline CDR1 and CDR2: SNHLY and FYNNEI. The CDR3 spans 18 residues. The CDR3 protein is CASLRTLTGGPGANVLTF. The CDR3 DNA reads TGTGCCAGCCTCCGAACACTAACAGGGGGCCCGGGGGCCAACGTCCTGACTTTC.